One and the same sample provided the 24 T cell receptor beta chains below, sequenced in a study of glioma-infiltrating T cells. Using RNA template, CDR3s of TCR alpha and beta were amplified with iRepertoire arm-PCR. TCRdb re-called the multiplex PCR reads with MiXCR, one entry per CDR3 protein. This sample has about 180,000 distinct CDR3 sequences, with under 55% found just once. The specimen sequenced was glioma tissue, nonneoplastic brain tissue, or PBMCs (not recorded which). These receptor sequences come from a human donor with low-grade glioma or glioblastoma, undergoing nonglioma brain surgery, or in good health (not recorded which).

Details on this clonotype: Since a much larger clone is just one base distant, this may be a read error. J is TRBJ2-5 and V is TRBV27; D is perhaps TRBD1 (6 bases). The CDR3 length is 13 residues. From germline, CDR1 is MNHEY and CDR2 SMNVEV (reference sequence). For the CDR3, the DNA is TGTGCCAGCAGTTGGACAGTAGGAGAGAACCAGTACTTC. Amino acids: CASSWTVGENQYF.

For this clonotype: A much more abundant neighbour one base away suggests this may be a read error. The rearrangement links TRBV7-6 to TRBJ1-1; possible D gene TRBD1, 5 bases. The CDR3 has 18 residues. Germline V gene lookup returns CDR1 SGHVS and CDR2 FNYEAQ. Trimming pared 2 bases from V and 0 bases from J, leaving 19 bases between. The CDR3 DNA reads as TGTGCCAGCAGCTTATTGTCGAGAGGGGCTGGTATGAACACTGAAGCTTTCTTT. This codes for CASSLLSRGAGMNTEAFF.

This clonotype occurred a few times. The rearrangement uses TRBV7-6 and TRBJ2-1, with D perhaps TRBD1 (5 bases). The CDR3 runs to 14 residues. The V and J ends lost 0 bases and 6 bases respectively, with 9 bases between them. Germline V gene sequence: CDR1 SGHVS, CDR2 FNYEAQ. CDR3 sequence reads: CASSLAPGSNEQFF. CDR3 in DNA: TGTGCCAGCAGCTTAGCCCCAGGGTCCAATGAGCAGTTCTTC.

A few counts support this clonotype. The genes are TRBV4-1 and TRBJ2-1, with 8 bases fitting TRBD2. Trimming removed 2 bases from V and 8 bases from J; junction bases left unmatched: 5. The CDR3 consists of 14 residues. Germline-derived CDR1 and CDR2 are MGHRA and YSYEKL. The CDR3 here is CASSQNGRADEQFF. The CDR3 region has the DNA TGCGCCAGCAGCCAAAACGGGAGGGCCGATGAGCAGTTCTTC.

This clonotype was picked up a small number of times. The chain combines TRBV29-1 with TRBJ2-5; D is tentatively TRBD1 or TRBD2 (5 bases each). The V and J ends lost 4 bases and 0 bases respectively, with 9 bases between them. CDR3 length equals 13 residues. The germline gives CDR1 SQVTM, CDR2 ANQGSEA. CDR3 residues: CSVGDGNQETQYF. In DNA, the CDR3 is TGCAGCGTTGGGGACGGCAACCAAGAGACCCAGTACTTC.

The chain has TRBV4-1 and TRBJ2-7; maybe TRBD2 (5 bases). The CDR3 length is 14 residues. Germline values: CDR1 MGHRA, CDR2 YSYEKL. The V and J ends lost 1 base and 4 bases respectively, with 11 bases between them. CDR3 in DNA: TGCGCCAGCAGCCAAGCGGGTACGGGGTACGAGCAGTACTTC. Residues: CASSQAGTGYEQYF.

This clonotype was recorded only once. A much larger clone differs by one base, so this may be a read error. The chain combines TRBV5-4 with TRBJ2-3; D is possibly TRBD1 or TRBD2 (5 bases each). The CDR3 contains 13 residues. In germline, CDR1 is SGHNT, CDR2 YYREEE (reference sequence). V lost 4 bases to trimming and J lost 5 bases, with 11 bases between them. The CDR3 nucleotides are TGTGCCAGCAGCCAGGGAGATGAAGATACGCAGTATTTT. This gives the protein CASSQGDEDTQYF. Filled out from reference TRBV5-4 and TRBJ2-3, the complete variable domain reads ETGVTQSPTHLIKTRGQQVTLRCSSQSGHNTVSWYQQALGQGPQFIFQYYREEENGRGNFPPRFSGLQFPNYSSELNVNALELDDSALYLCASSQGDEDTQYFGPGTRLTVL.

Regarding this clonotype: One base away lies a much larger clone, so this may be a sequencing read error. V is TRBV28 and J is TRBJ1-5; 7 nucleotides line up with TRBD1. CDR1 is MDHEN, CDR2 SYDVKM, per germline. V shed 6 bases and J 5 bases; nucleotides not matched to a gene: 10. This CDR3 region has 15 residues. The CDR3 loop reads CASRLTGSLDQPQHF. CDR3 DNA: TGTGCCAGCAGACTGACAGGGTCTCTCGATCAGCCCCAGCATTTT.

A few counts support this clonotype. The chain combines TRBV19 with TRBJ2-2; 8 bases agree with TRBD2. The germline gives CDR1 LNHDA, CDR2 SQIVND (reference sequence). This CDR3 is 15 amino acids long. Trimming removed 5 bases from V and 7 bases from J; junction bases left unmatched: 9. This CDR3 is CASSASGRGVGELFF. The CDR3 bases are TGTGCCAGTAGTGCCAGCGGGAGAGGCGTCGGGGAGCTGTTTTTT.

This clonotype appeared a single time. A single base separates this from a much larger clone, so it may be a read error. For the CDR3, the DNA is TGTGCCAGCATGGCAGGGACCAACTATCGCTACACCTTC. It codes for CASMAGTNYRYTF. The chain employs TRBV2 and TRBJ1-2, with a weak D call TRBD1 (5 bases). CDR1 SNHLY and CDR2 FYNNEI come from the germline V gene. The CDR3 is 13 amino acids.

This clonotype occurred a few times. The V gene is TRBV7-9, the J gene TRBJ2-7, with a possible D match to TRBD1 (6 bases). Germline-derived CDR1 and CDR2 are SEHNR and FQNEAQ (reference sequence). This CDR3 has 14 amino acids. V was shortened by 5 bases and J by 3 bases, with 14 bases between the two germline ends. In DNA, the CDR3 is TGTGCCAGCAGCGACCGGGACAACCTCTACGAGCAGTACTTC. Translating it yields CASSDRDNLYEQYF.

Comments on this clonotype: This sequence may be a read error, since a much larger clone differs from it by one base. The rearrangement uses TRBV2 and TRBJ1-5; no clear D. Trimming took 2 bases from V and 6 from J, leaving 8 bases between them. The germline V gene encodes CDR1 SNHLY and CDR2 FYNNEI. The CDR3 is 13 amino acids. The CDR3 DNA reads TGTGCCAGCAGTGAAAGTTTAGGTCAGCCCCAGCATTTT. Its translation: CASSESLGQPQHF.

In this sample, this clonotype turned up once. The chain combines TRBV2 with TRBJ2-1, with D tentatively TRBD1 (5 bases). V gave up 7 bases and J gave up 2 bases, with 12 bases separating them. Germline-derived CDR1 and CDR2 are SNHLY and FYNNEI. The CDR3 length is 14 residues. The CDR3 loop reads CASIAPRAYNEQFF. In DNA form, the CDR3 reads TGTGCCAGCATTGCCCCCAGGGCCTACAATGAGCAGTTCTTC.

For this clonotype: A much bigger clone sits one base away, suggesting this may be a read error. The genes are TRBV6-2 or TRBV6-3 and TRBJ2-1; 8 bases are a match to TRBD1. The V segment lost 5 bases and the J segment 7 bases; nucleotides outside the gene matches: 10. The CDR3 length is 15 residues. Germline V gene lookup returns CDR1 MNHEY and CDR2 SVGEGT. DNA for the CDR3: TGTGCCAGCAGTGGGACGGGACAGGTGAGGAATGAGCAGTTCTTC. It encodes CASSGTGQVRNEQFF.

This clonotype was seen only a few times. The junction shows a germline mismatch at one end, possibly a read error. The chain has TRBV6-2 or TRBV6-3 and TRBJ2-1; D ambiguous. CDR3 length: 16 amino acids. Per germline, CDR1 MNHEY and CDR2 SVGEGT. The CDR3 DNA reads TGCGCCAGCACACGTCAGGCGCTGCCCCCCTTCGATGAGCAGTTCTTC. Residues: CASTRQALPPFDEQFF.

This clonotype has only a few counts. The V call is TRBV15, the J call TRBJ2-1, with TRBD2 matching over 12 bases. Germline lookup yields CDR1 LNHNV and CDR2 YYDKDF (reference sequence). The CDR3 extends over 17 amino acids. Unmatched junction bases numbered 13, after V lost 4 bases and J lost 9 bases. The CDR3, as DNA: TGTGCCACCAGCACCACGAAACCGGGACTAGCGGGTGCTGAGCAGTTCTTC. This gives the protein CATSTTKPGLAGAEQFF.

Concerning this clonotype: At one end, the junction sequence differs from germline, possibly due to a read error. V and J are TRBV7-2 and TRBJ1-3, with unresolved D. This CDR3 comprises 15 residues. The V gene's germline CDR1 is SGHTA and CDR2 FQGNSA. CDR3 sequence reads: CASSVSRVPGNTIHF. CDR3 bases: TGTGCCAGCAGCGTATCAAGGGTTCCTGGAAACACCATACATTTT. Variable domain in full (rest from reference TRBV7-2 and TRBJ1-3): GAGVSQSPSNKVTEKGKDVELRCDPISGHTALYWYRQSLGQGLEFLIYFQGNSAPDKSGLPSDRFSAERTGGSVSTLTIQRTQQEDSAVYLCASSVSRVPGNTIHFGEGSWLTVV.

For this clonotype: This may be a read error: a much more frequent sequence differs by one nucleotide. The chain couples TRBV28 to TRBJ2-3; possible D gene TRBD1, 6 bases. This CDR3 has 15 residues. Germline-derived CDR1 and CDR2 are MDHEN and SYDVKM. CDR3 residues: CAGSFPFEGVDTQYF. CDR3 coding DNA: TGTGCCGGCAGTTTCCCGTTCGAGGGGGTGGATACGCAGTATTTT.

Concerning this clonotype itself: The junction does not match germline at one end; this may be a read error. The rearrangement joins TRBV27 to TRBJ1-2; D not resolved. CDR1 and CDR2 (germline): MNHEY, SMNVEV (reference sequence). This CDR3 region has 13 residues. CDR3 loop: CANSLSRAYGYSF. In DNA form, the CDR3 reads TGTGCCAACAGTTTAAGTAGGGCGTATGGCTACAGCTTC.

The CDR3 nucleotides are TGTGCCAGGACACCTGAGAAGACTGAAGCTTTCTTT. Translated: CARTPEKTEAFF. The V and J genes are TRBV11-1 and TRBJ1-1; no definite D call. The CDR3 has 12 amino acids. Trimming removed 9 bases at V and 5 bases at J, with 13 bases between. CDR1 is SGHAT and CDR2 is FQDESV in the germline V gene (reference sequence).

With respect to this clonotype: A much larger clone lies one base from this, so it may be a read error. The chain links TRBV28 to TRBJ2-1, with 9 bases matching TRBD1. The V and J ends lost 6 bases and 7 bases, in that order; junction bases with no gene match: 10. The CDR3 has 15 amino acids. Germline CDR1 MDHEN, CDR2 SYDVKM. CDR3 loop: CASSPSGQGLNEQFF. The CDR3 nucleotides are TGTGCCAGCAGCCCGTCGGGACAGGGACTTAATGAGCAGTTCTTC.

In its sample, this clonotype was seen many times. CDR3 sequence (DNA): TGTGCCAGCAGTTCGATGACAGGGGGTCTAACCCAGTACTTC. Amino acid sequence: CASSSMTGGLTQYF. The chain recombines TRBV12-3 or TRBV12-4 with TRBJ2-5; 9 nucleotides agree with TRBD1. CDR3 size: 14 residues. Trimming cost V 4 bases and J 8 bases; bases outside gene matches: 8.

The rearrangement uses TRBV30 and TRBJ2-1; tentatively, D is TRBD2 (6 bases). V lost 8 bases and J 8 bases, leaving 13 bases between the germline ends. CDR1 and CDR2 from the germline V gene are GTSNPN and SVGIG (reference sequence). The CDR3 length is 11 residues. This CDR3 reads CARGLNDEQFF. The CDR3 DNA follows: TGTGCCCGAGGACTAAACGATGAGCAGTTCTTC.

Details on this clonotype: A single base separates this from a much larger clone, so it may be a read error. The chain is built from TRBV7-2 and TRBJ2-7; 8 positions match TRBD2. Germline V gives CDR1 SGHTA, CDR2 FQGNSA. The CDR3 extends over 13 amino acids. The J segment lost 3 bases and the V segment lost 10 bases, leaving 8 bases of the junction unmatched. CDR3 coding DNA: TGTGCCATCGGGGGGGTGGAGCTCTACGAGCAGTACTTC. Translated: CAIGGVELYEQYF.